The 9 T cell receptor beta chains in this list originate from one sample, sequenced in a study of HIV-infected children after antiretroviral therapy interruption. The TCR library was built from RNA with a 3' RACE protocol and unique molecular identifiers. TCRdb independently ran MiXCR on the 3' RACE reads; one entry per CDR3 protein. The table has about 86,000 distinct CDR3 sequences, about 7.2% seen once; the top ten hold about 1.1%. Regarding treatment: PENTA 11 planned treatment interruption arm or continuous ART arm. The sample here was CD45RA+ CD4+ T cells from PBMCs, pooled from several time points, taken from a donor given antiretroviral therapy, either interrupted or continuous. The subset: naive CD4+ CD45RA+ CD45RO- T cells. These receptors all come from a pool of human donors with HIV.

This chain connects TRBV18 to TRBJ2-7; D may be TRBD1 or TRBD2 (5 bases each). Germline CDR1 is KGHSH and CDR2 is LQKENI. V shed 1 base and J shed 2 bases, with 9 bases lying between them. The length of the CDR3 is 14 residues. The DNA of the CDR3 is TGTGCCAGCTCACCACTTGGGGGAACCTACGAGCAGTACTTC. This encodes CASSPLGGTYEQYF.

This clonotype has more than one count but fewer than ten. The CDR3 DNA sequence: TGTGCCAGCAGGGCTGGGGCTAGCACTGAAGCTTTCTTT. The encoded protein is CASRAGASTEAFF. The gene calls are TRBV6-6 and TRBJ1-1; D might be TRBD1 (5 bases). Trimming took 6 bases from V and 4 from J, leaving 12 bases between them. This CDR3 has 13 residues. Germline V CDR1 and CDR2: MNHNY, SVGAGI (reference sequence).

This clonotype was seen repeatedly, ten times or more. V is TRBV21-1 and J is TRBJ2-7. TRBV21-1 is a documented pseudogene. The CDR3 runs to 16 residues. The CDR3 sequence is CASSKVWTSSSYEQYF. The DNA of the CDR3 is TGTGCCAGCAGCAAAGTATGGACCTCGAGCTCCTACGAGCAGTACTTC.

This clonotype was seen repeatedly, ten times or more. The chain recombines TRBV12-3 or TRBV12-4 with TRBJ1-1, with D uncertain. CDR3 size: 11 residues. Trimming stripped 5 bases from V and 8 bases from J, with 9 bases between. CDR3 sequence reads: CASSQRTEAFF. CDR3 sequence (DNA): TGTGCCAGCAGTCAAAGGACCGAAGCTTTCTTT.

This clonotype was observed a few times. The gene calls are TRBV9 and TRBJ2-1; the D gene is possibly TRBD1 (5 bases). CDR3 size: 14 residues. Trimming removed 2 bases at V and 8 bases at J, with 14 bases between. The germline gives CDR1 SGDLS, CDR2 YYNGEE. The CDR3 region has the DNA TGTGCCAGCAGCGTGGCCACAGGAAAGGATGAGCAGTTCTTC. Protein product: CASSVATGKDEQFF.

This clonotype has a count of ten or more. The chain carries TRBV10-2 and TRBJ2-7; TRBD1 matches 8 bases. From germline, CDR1 is WSHSY and CDR2 SAAADI. The CDR3 consists of 15 residues. With V trimmed by 5 bases and J by 4 bases, 10 bases remained unmatched. CDR3 DNA: TGCGCCAGCAGTTTAACCGGGACAGGAGGATACGAGCAGTACTTC. This codes for CASSLTGTGGYEQYF.

This clonotype was seen ten or more times. The chain employs TRBV20-1 and TRBJ2-7; a weak D match, TRBD2 (5 bases). V lost 4 bases to trimming and J lost 5 bases, with 18 bases between them. The CDR3 has 14 amino acids. Per germline, CDR1 DFQATT and CDR2 SNEGSKA (reference sequence). The CDR3, as DNA: TGCAGTGCTACTTGGACTCCCGGTGGTGACGAGCAGTACTTC. It specifies CSATWTPGGDEQYF.

This clonotype was seen many times. This CDR3 reads CASSSGTTYNEQFF. The DNA of the CDR3 is TGCGCCAGCAGCTCCGGGACTACCTACAATGAGCAGTTCTTC. The J gene is TRBJ2-1, the V gene TRBV5-1; 7 positions agree with TRBD2. The CDR3 is 14 residues long. CDR1 is SGHRS, CDR2 YFSETQ, per germline. V gave up 3 bases and J gave up 2 bases; unmatched junction bases: 2.

This clonotype occurred many times. This chain joins TRBV29-1 and TRBJ2-7, with TRBD2 identical over 8 bases. The CDR3 length is 13 residues. V was clipped by 4 bases and J by 6 bases; unmatched bases: 8. In germline, CDR1 is SQVTM, CDR2 ANQGSEA. DNA of the CDR3: TGCAGCGTTGGGGGCGGGGGGAAAGCCGAGCAGTACTTC. It translates to CSVGGGGKAEQYF.